This T cell receptor (beta chain) was observed in a study of graft-versus-host responses after intestinal transplantation. Study background: Recipients were given multivisceral, liver-intestinal, or isolated intestinal transplants.

Each mixed lymphocyte reaction held roughly 200,000 CFSE-labeled responders and roughly 200,000 irradiated violet-dye-labeled stimulators. General study findings and limits: GvH clones were identified in recipient marrow, with some first appearing in ileum or blood.

The junction had 0 bases not matched to a gene; V was cut back by 0 bases and J by 7 bases. CDR1 is SGDLS, CDR2 YYNGEE, per germline. This CDR3 has 13 amino acids. TCRdb's table, derived via immunoSEQ multiplex PCR, lists solely in-frame clones and lacks some. The profile shows roughly 13,000 clones, approximately 38% of them singletons. The chain has TRBV9 and TRBJ2-1; TRBD1 agrees at 8 bases. The sample consisted of alloreactive CD8+ T cells from a mixed lymphocyte reaction culture, taken before intestinal transplant. Subset here: CFSE-low proliferating T cells sorted from roughly 6-day pre-transplant mixed lymphocyte reaction (GvH or HvG direction). This sequence originates from a human patient who received an intestinal transplant. This CDR3 is CASSVGTGNEQFF. The DNA of the CDR3 is TGTGCCAGCAGCGTAGGGACAGGGAATGAGCAGTTCTTC.